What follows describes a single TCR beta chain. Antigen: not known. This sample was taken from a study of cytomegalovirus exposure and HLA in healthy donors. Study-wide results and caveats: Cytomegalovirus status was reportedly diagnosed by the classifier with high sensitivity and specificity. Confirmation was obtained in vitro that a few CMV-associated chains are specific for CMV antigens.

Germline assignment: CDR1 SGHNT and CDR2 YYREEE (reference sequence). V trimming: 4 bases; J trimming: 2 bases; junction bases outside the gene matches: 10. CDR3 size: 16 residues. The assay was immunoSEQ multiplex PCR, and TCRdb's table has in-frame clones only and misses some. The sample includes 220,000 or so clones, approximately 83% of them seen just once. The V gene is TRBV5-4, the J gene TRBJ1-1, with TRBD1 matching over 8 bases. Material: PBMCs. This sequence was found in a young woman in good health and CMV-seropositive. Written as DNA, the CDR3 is TGTGCCAGCAGCGTCCCCGACAGGGGTGATAACACTGAAGCTTTCTTT. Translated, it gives CASSVPDRGDNTEAFF. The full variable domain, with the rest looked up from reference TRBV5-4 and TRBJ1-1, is ETGVTQSPTHLIKTRGQQVTLRCSSQSGHNTVSWYQQALGQGPQFIFQYYREEENGRGNFPPRFSGLQFPNYSSELNVNALELDDSALYLCASSVPDRGDNTEAFFGQGTRLTVV.